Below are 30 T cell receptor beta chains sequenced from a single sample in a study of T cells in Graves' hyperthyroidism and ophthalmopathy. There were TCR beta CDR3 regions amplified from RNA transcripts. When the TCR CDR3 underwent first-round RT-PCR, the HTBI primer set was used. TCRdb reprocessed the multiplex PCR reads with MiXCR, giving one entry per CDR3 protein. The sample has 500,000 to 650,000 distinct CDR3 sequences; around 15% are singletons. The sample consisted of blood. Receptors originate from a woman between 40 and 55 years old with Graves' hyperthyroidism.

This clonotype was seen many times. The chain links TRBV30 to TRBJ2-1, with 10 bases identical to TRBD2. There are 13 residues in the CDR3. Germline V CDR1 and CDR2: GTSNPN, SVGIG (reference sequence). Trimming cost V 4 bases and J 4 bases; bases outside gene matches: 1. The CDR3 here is CAWTSGGYNEQFF. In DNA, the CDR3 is TGTGCCTGGACTAGCGGGGGTTACAATGAGCAGTTCTTC.

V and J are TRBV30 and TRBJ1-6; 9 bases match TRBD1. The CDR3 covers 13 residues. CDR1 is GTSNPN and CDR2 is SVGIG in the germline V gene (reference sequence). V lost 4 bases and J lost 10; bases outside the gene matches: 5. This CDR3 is CAWTRTGESPLHF. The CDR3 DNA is TGTGCCTGGACCCGGACAGGGGAATCACCCCTCCACTTT.

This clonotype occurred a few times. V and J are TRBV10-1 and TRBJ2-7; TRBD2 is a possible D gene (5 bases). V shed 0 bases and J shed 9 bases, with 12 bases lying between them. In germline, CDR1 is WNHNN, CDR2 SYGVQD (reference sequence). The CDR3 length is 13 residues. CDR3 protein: CASSESLSGGQYF. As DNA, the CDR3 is TGCGCCAGCAGTGAGTCGTTGAGCGGAGGGCAGTACTTC.

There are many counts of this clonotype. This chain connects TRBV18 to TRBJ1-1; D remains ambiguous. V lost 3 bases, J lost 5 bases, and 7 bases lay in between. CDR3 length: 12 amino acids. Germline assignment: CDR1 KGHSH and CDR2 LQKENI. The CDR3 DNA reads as TGTGCCAGCTCACCGGCAGTAACTGAAGCTTTCTTT. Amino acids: CASSPAVTEAFF.

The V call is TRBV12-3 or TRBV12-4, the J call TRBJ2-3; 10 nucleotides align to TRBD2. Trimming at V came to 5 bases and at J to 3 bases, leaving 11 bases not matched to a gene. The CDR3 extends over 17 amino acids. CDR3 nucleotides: TGTGCCAGCAGTGAACGGCTAGCGGGAGATTTTACAGATACGCAGTATTTT. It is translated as CASSERLAGDFTDTQYF.

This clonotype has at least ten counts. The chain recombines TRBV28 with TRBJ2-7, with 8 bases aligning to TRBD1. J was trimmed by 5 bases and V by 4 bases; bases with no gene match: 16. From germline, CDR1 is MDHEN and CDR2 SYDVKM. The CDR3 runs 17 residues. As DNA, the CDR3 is TGTGCCAGCAGTTCCCTATTACTCCCGACAGGGGTTAACGAGCAGTACTTC. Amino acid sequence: CASSSLLLPTGVNEQYF.

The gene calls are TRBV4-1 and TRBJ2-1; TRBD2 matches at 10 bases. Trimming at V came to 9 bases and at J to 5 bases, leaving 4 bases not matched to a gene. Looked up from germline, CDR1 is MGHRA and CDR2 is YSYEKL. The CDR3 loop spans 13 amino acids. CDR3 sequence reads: CASTGTSDNEQFF. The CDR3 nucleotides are TGCGCCAGTACCGGGACTAGCGACAATGAGCAGTTCTTC.

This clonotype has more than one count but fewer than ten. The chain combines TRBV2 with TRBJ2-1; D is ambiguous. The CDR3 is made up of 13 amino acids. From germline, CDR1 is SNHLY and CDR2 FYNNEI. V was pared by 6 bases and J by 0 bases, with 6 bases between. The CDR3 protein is CASREISYNEQFF. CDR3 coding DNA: TGTGCCAGCAGGGAGATCTCCTACAATGAGCAGTTCTTC.

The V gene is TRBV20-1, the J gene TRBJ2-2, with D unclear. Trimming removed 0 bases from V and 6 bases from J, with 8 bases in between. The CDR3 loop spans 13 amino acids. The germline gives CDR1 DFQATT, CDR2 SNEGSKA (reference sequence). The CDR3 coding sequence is TGCAGTGCTAGAGATCCCCTCGCCGGGGAGCTGTTTTTT. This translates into CSARDPLAGELFF.

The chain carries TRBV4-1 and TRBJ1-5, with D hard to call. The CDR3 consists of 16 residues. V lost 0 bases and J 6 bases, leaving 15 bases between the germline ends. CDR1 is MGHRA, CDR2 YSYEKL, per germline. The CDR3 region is CASSQDWTRGFQPQHF. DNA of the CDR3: TGCGCCAGCAGCCAAGATTGGACCAGAGGTTTTCAGCCCCAGCATTTT.

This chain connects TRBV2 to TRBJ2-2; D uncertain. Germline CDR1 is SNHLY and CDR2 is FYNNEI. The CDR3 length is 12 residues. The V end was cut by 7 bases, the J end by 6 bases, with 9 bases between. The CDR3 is CASTLGPGELFF. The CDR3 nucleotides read TGTGCCAGCACATTAGGTCCCGGGGAGCTGTTTTTT.

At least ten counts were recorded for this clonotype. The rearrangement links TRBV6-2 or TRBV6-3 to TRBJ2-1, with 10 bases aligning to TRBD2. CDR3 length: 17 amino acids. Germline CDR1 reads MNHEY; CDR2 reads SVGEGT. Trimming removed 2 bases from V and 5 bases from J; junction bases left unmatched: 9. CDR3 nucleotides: TGTGCCAGCAGTTACCCGATTAAGCGGGAGGGCAACAATGAGCAGTTCTTC. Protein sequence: CASSYPIKREGNNEQFF.

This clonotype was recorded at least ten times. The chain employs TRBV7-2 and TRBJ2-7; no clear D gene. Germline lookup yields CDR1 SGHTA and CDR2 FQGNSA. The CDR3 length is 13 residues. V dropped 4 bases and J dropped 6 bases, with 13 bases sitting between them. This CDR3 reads CASSSADVGEQYF. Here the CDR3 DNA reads TGTGCCAGCAGCTCCGCCGACGTCGGCGAGCAGTACTTC.

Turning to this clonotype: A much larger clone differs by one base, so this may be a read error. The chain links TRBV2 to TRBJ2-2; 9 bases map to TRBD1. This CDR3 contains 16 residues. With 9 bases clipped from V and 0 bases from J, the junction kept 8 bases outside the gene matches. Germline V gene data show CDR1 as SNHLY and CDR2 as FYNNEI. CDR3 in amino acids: CARSSYRGPNTGELFF. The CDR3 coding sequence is TGTGCCAGAAGTTCATACAGGGGGCCGAACACCGGGGAGCTGTTTTTT.

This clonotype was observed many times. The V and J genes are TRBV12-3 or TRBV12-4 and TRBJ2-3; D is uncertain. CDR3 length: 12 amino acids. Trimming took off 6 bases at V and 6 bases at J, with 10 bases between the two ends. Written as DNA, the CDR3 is TGTGCCAGCAGCTTATTGGGGGATACGCAGTATTTT. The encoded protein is CASSLLGDTQYF.

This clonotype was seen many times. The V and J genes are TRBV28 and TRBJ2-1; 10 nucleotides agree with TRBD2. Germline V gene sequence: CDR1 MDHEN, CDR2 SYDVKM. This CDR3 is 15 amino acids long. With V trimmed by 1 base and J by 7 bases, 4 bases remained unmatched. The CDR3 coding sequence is TGTGCCAGCAGTTTATTAGCGGGAGGAAGTAATGAGCAGTTCTTC. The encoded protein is CASSLLAGGSNEQFF.

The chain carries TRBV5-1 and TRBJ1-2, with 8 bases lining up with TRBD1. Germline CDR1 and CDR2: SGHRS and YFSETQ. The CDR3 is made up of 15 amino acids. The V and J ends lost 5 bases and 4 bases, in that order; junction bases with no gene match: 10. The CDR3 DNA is TGCGCCAGCAGTCGCGGACAGGGTGAAGGCTATGGCTACACCTTC. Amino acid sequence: CASSRGQGEGYGYTF.

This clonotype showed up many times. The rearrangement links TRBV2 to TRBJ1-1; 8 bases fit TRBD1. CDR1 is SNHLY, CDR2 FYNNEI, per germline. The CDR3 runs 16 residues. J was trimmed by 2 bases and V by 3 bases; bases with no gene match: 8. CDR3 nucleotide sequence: TGTGCCAGCAGTGAGGACAGGGTCGTTATTAACACTGAAGCTTTCTTT. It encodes CASSEDRVVINTEAFF. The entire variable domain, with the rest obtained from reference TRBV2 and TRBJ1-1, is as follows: EPEVTQTPSHQVTQMGQEVILRCVPISNHLYFYWYRQILGQKVEFLVSFYNNEISEKSEIFDDQFSVERPDGSNFTLKIRSTKLEDSAMYFCASSEDRVVINTEAFFGQGTRLTVV.

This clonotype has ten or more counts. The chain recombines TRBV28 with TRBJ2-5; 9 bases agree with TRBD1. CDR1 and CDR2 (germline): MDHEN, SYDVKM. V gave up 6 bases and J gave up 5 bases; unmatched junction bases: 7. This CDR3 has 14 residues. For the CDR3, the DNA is TGTGCCAGCAGAAAACAGGGGGCGCGGGAGACCCAGTACTTC. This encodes CASRKQGARETQYF.

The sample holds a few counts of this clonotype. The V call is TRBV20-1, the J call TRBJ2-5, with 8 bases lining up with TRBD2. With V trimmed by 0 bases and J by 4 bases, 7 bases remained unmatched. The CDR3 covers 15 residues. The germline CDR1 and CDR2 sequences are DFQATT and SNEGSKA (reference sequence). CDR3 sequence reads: CSARDGREGRETQYF. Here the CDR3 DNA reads TGCAGTGCTAGAGATGGACGGGAGGGCCGAGAGACCCAGTACTTC.

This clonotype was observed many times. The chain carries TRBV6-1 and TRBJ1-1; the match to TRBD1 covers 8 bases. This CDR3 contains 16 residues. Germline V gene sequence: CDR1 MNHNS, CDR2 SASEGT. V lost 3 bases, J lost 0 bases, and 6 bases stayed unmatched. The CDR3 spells CASSEETGVMNTEAFF. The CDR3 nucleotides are TGTGCCAGCAGTGAGGAGACAGGGGTTATGAACACTGAAGCTTTCTTT.

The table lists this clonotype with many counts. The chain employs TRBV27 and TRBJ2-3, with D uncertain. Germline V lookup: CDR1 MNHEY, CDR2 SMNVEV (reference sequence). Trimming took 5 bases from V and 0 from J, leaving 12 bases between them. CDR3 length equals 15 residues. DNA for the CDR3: TGTGCCAGCAGTGTAGACTCACTCAGCACAGATACGCAGTATTTT. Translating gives CASSVDSLSTDTQYF.

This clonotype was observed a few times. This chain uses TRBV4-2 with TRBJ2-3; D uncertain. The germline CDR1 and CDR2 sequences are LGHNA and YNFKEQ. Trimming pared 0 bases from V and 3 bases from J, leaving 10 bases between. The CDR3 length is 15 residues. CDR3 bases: TGTGCCAGCAGCCAAGAAGTGGACCGAACAGATACGCAGTATTTT. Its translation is CASSQEVDRTDTQYF.

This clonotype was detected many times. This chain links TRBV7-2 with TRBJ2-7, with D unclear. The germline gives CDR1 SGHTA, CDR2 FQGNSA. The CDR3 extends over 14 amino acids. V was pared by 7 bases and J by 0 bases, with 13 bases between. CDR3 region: CASTFSVTSYEQYF. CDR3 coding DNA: TGTGCCAGCACCTTTTCGGTGACCTCCTACGAGCAGTACTTC. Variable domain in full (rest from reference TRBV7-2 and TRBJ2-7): GAGVSQSPSNKVTEKGKDVELRCDPISGHTALYWYRQSLGQGLEFLIYFQGNSAPDKSGLPSDRFSAERTGGSVSTLTIQRTQQEDSAVYLCASTFSVTSYEQYFGPGTRLTVT.

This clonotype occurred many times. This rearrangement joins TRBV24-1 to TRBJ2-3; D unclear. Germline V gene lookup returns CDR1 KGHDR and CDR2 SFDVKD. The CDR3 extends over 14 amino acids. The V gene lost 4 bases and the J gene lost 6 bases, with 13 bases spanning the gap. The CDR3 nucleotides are TGTGCCACCAGTGACCCGACCCTCCTCGATACGCAGTATTTT. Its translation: CATSDPTLLDTQYF.

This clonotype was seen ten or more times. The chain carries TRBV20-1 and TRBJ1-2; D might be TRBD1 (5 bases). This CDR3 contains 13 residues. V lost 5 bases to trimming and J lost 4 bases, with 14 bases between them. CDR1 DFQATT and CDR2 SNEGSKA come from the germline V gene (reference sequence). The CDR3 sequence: CSAWNRLGYGYTF. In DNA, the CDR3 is TGCAGTGCTTGGAACAGGTTAGGCTATGGCTACACCTTC.

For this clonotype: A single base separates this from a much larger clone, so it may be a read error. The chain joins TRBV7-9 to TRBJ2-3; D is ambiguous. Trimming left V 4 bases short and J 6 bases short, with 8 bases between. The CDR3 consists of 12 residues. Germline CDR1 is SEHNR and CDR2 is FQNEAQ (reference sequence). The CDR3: CASSSVSDTQYF. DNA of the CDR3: TGTGCCAGCAGCTCGGTCAGTGATACGCAGTATTTT.

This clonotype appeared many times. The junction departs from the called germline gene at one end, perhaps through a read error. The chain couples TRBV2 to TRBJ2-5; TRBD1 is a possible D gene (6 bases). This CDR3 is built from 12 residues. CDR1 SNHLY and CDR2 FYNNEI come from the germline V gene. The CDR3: CASREGQPGWYF. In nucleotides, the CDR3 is TGTGCCAGCAGAGAAGGACAGCCCGGTTGGTACTTC.

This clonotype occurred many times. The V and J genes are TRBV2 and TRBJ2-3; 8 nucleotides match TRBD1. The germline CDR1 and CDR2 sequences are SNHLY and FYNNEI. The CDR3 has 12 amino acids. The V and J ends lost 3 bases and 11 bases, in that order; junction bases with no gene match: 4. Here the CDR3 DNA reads TGTGCCAGCAGTGAGGACAGGGAATTGCAGTATTTT. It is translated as CASSEDRELQYF.

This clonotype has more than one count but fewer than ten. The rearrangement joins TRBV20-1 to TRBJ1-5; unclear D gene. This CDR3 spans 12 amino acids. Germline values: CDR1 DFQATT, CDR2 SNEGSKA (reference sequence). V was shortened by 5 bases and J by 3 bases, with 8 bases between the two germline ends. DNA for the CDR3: TGCAGTGCTGCCCCACCCAATCAGCCCCAGCATTTT. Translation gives CSAAPPNQPQHF.